This record looks at one T cell receptor beta chain sequence and its context. The CDR3 covers 16 residues. Germline CDR1 reads SGHRS; CDR2 reads YFSETQ. Trimming removed 4 bases at V and 0 bases at J, with 13 bases between. The data were taken from a study of shared clonotypes between healthy human individuals. Healthy HIV-negative adults with no recent acute infections or vaccinations were recruited as donors. The investigators split CD4+ cells into a CD45RA+ naive subset and a CD45RA-negative memory subset. Original analysis: ImmunoSEQ supplied junction-only sequences lacking quality scores, so filtering was different. The repertoire was sequenced with immunoSEQ multiplex PCR; TCRdb's copy has only in-frame clones and lacks some. That table furnishes V, J and clone size, whereas the DNA furnished D and trimming. The table shows 2 million to 2.5 million clones, with about 95% occurring only once.

The sample comprised naive CD4+ T cells sorted from blood. The subset is: CD45RA+ positively selected. This chain uses TRBV5-1 with TRBJ2-2; D possibly corresponds to TRBD2 (5 bases). The origin of this receptor is a man younger than 30 in good health. In DNA form, the CDR3 reads TGCGCCAGCAGCACCGACTATTTTCCGAACACCGGGGAGCTGTTTTTT. Encoded protein: CASSTDYFPNTGELFF.